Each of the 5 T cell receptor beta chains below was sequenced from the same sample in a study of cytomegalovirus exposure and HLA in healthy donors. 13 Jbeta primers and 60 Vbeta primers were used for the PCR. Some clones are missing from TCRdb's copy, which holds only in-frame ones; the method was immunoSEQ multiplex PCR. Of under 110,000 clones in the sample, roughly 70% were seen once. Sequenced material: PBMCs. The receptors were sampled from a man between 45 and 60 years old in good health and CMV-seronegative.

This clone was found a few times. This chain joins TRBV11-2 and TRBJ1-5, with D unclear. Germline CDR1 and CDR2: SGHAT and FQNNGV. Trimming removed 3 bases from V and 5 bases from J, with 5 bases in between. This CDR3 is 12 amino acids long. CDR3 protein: CASSFLDQPQHF. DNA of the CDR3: TGTGCCAGCAGCTTCCTCGATCAGCCCCAGCATTTT.

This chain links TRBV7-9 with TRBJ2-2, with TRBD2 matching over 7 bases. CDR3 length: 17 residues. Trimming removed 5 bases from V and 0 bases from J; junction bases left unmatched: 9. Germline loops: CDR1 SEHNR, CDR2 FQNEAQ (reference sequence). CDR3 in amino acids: CASSPQPRGTNTGELFF. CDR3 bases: TGTGCCAGCAGCCCTCAACCGCGGGGGACGAACACCGGGGAGCTGTTTTTT.

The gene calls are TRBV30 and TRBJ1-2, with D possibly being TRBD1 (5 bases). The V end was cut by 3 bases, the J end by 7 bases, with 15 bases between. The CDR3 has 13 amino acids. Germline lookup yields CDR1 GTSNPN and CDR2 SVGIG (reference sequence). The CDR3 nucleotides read TGTGCCTGGAGGGGGGGATCTGAGGGTGGCTACACCTTC. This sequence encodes CAWRGGSEGGYTF.

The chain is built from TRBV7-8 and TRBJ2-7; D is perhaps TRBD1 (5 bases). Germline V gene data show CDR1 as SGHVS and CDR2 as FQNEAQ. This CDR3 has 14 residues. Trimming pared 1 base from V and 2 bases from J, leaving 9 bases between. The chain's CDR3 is CASSLVAGTYEQYF. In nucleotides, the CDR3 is TGTGCCAGCAGCTTAGTGGCAGGGACCTACGAGCAGTACTTC.

The CDR3 DNA reads as TGCGCCAGCAGCTTGAAACTAGCGGGGGGCGGGGAGCAGTACTTC. Its protein product is CASSLKLAGGGEQYF. The chain links TRBV5-1 to TRBJ2-7; 12 positions agree with TRBD2. Per the germline V gene, CDR1 is SGHRS and CDR2 is YFSETQ. The CDR3 length is 15 residues. The J segment lost 7 bases and the V segment lost 1 base, leaving 6 bases of the junction unmatched.